This T cell receptor (beta chain) was recovered during a study of cytomegalovirus exposure and HLA in healthy donors. The repertoire was sequenced with immunoSEQ multiplex PCR; TCRdb's copy has only in-frame clones and lacks some. This table has 82,000 or so clones, 85% to 95% appearing once. Note on this clone: Its antigen remains unknown.

The donors were part of the validation cohort of 95 to 150 subjects. That cohort was separate from the first cohort, which comprised some 670 subjects. With 1 base removed from V and 2 bases from J, the gap between germline ends came to 9 bases. The CDR3 is 15 amino acids. Per the germline V gene, CDR1 is LGHNA and CDR2 is YSLEER. General observations from the study: High sensitivity and specificity were reportedly achieved when the classifier diagnosed cytomegalovirus status. Most observed TCR sequences were rare, whereas some public TCRs were detected in many donors.

The sequence came from a woman between 18 and 29 years old in good health and CMV-seronegative. V gene TRBV4-3 combines with J gene TRBJ2-1; D is undetermined. Sequenced: PBMCs. The CDR3, as DNA: TGCGCCAGCAGCCAAGGCGGTCGAACCTACAATGAGCAGTTCTTC. It codes for CASSQGGRTYNEQFF.